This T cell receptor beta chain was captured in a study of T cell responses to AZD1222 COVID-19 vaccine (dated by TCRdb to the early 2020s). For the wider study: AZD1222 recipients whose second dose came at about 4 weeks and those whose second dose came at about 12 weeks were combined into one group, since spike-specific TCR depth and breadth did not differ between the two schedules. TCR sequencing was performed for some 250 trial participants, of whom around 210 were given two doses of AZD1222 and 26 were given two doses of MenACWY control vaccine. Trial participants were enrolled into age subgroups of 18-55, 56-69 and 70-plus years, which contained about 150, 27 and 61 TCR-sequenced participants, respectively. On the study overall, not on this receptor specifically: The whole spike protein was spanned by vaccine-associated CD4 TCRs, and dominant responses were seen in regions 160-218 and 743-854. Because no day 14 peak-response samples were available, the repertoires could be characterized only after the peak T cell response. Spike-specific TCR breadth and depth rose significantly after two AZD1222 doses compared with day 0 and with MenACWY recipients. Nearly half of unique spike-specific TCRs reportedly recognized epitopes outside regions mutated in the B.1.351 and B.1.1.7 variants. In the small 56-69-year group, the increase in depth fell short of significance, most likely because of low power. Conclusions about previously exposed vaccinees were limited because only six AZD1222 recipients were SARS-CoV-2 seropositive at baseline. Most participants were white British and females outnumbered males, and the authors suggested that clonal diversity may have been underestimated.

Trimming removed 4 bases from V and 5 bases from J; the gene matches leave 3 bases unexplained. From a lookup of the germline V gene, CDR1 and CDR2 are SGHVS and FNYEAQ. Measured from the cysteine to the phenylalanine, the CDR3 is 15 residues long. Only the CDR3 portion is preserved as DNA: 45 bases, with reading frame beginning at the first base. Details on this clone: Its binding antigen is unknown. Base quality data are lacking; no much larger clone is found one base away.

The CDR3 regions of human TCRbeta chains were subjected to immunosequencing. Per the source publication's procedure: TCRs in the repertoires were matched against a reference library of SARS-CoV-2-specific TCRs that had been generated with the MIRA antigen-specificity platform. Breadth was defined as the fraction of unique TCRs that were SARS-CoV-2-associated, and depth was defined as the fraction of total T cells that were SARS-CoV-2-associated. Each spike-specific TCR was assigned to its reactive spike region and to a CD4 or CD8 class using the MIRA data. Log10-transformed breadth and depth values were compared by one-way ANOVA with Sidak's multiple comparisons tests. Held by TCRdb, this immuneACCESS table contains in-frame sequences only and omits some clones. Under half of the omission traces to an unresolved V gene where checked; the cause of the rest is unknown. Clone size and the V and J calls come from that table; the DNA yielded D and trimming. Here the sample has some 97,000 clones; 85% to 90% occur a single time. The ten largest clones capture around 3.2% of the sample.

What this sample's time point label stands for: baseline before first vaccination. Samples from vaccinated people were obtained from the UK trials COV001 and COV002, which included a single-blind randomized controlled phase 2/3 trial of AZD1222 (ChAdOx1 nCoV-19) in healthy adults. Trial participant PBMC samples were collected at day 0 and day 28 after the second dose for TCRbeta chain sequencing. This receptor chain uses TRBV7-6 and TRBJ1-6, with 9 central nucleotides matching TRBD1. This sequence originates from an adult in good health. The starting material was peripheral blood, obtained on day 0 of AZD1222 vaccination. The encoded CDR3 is CASSWGQGNNSPLHF. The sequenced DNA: TGTGCCAGCAGCTGGGGACAGGGCAATAATTCACCCCTCCACTTT.